This is a list of T cell receptor beta chains from one sample in a study of blood T cell repertoires in COVID-19. Sequenced by immunoSEQ multiplex PCR; TCRdb stores in-frame clones only, minus some. The table records about 16,000 clones, approximately 93% of them present only once. The source material was peripheral blood. The origin of the receptors is a human donor in a cohort sampled during active COVID-19. CDR3s include the opening cysteine and the closing phenylalanine or tryptophan. Fields, in order: clone size, D gene, V gene, J gene, CDR3 protein, CDR3 DNA. The D gene is left open where the match is weak. Not every row has a clone size; where given, it reads once, few, many or a size class.

.	TRBD1	TRBV5-1	TRBJ2-7	CASSLGTGEYEQYF	TGCGCCAGCAGCTTGGGGACAGGGGAATACGAGCAGTACTTC
.	TRBD2	TRBV5-1	TRBJ2-1	CASSRTSGHVNEQFF	TGCGCCAGCAGCCGGACTAGCGGACACGTGAATGAGCAGTTCTTC
.	.	TRBV6-2/TRBV6-3	TRBJ1-5	CASSWEEGYSNQPQHF	TGTGCCAGCAGTTGGGAGGAGGGCTATAGCAATCAGCCCCAGCATTTT
.	.	TRBV2	TRBJ1-6	CASAGRAGSGSPLHF	TGTGCCAGCGCAGGCCGAGCGGGGTCAGGTTCACCCCTCCACTTT
.	.	TRBV9	TRBJ2-3	CASSGLSTDTQYF	TGTGCCAGCAGCGGACTCAGCACAGATACGCAGTATTTT
.	.	TRBV7-3	TRBJ2-1	CASSLGGGLGNEQFF	TGTGCCAGCAGCTTAGGCGGGGGCCTTGGGAATGAGCAGTTCTTC
once	TRBD1	TRBV19	TRBJ1-1	CASSSGATGDTEAFF	TGTGCCAGTAGTTCCGGGGCAACAGGGGACACTGAAGCTTTCTTT
.	TRBD1	TRBV2	TRBJ1-1	CASMEGEGAGTEAFF	TGTGCCAGCATGGAAGGAGAGGGGGCCGGCACTGAAGCTTTCTTT
.	TRBD2	TRBV19	TRBJ2-7	CASSARLAASYEQYF	TGTGCCAGTAGTGCCCGACTAGCGGCCTCCTACGAGCAGTACTTC
.	.	TRBV5-1	TRBJ2-7	CASSIGQPVYEQYF	TGCGCCAGCAGCATCGGACAGCCTGTCTACGAGCAGTACTTC
.	TRBD1	TRBV24-1	TRBJ2-7	CATSDEPGTGDNEQYF	TGTGCCACCAGTGATGAACCCGGGACAGGGGACAACGAGCAGTACTTC
.	.	TRBV3-1/TRBV3-2	TRBJ1-1	CASSQGGGQAEAFF	TGTGCCAGCAGCCAAGGGGGGGGGCAGGCTGAAGCTTTCTTT
.	.	TRBV3-1/TRBV3-2	TRBJ2-2	CASSPSTGELFF	TGTGCCAGCAGCCCCAGCACCGGGGAGCTGTTTTTT
.	TRBD2	TRBV11-2	TRBJ2-1	CASSPGRWGASGGNEQFF	TGTGCCAGCAGCCCTGGGCGGTGGGGGGCTAGCGGGGGCAATGAGCAGTTCTTC
.	.	TRBV19	TRBJ1-2	CASSLGLFYGYTF	TGTGCCAGTAGTCTGGGACTCTTCTATGGCTACACCTTC
.	TRBD2	TRBV6-1	TRBJ2-5	CASSVDPLARTGTQYF	TGTGCCAGCAGTGTGGACCCACTAGCGAGGACTGGGACCCAGTACTTC
.	.	TRBV6-5	TRBJ2-3	CASALATSTDTQYF	TGTGCCAGCGCCCTAGCCACTAGCACAGATACGCAGTATTTT
.	TRBD1	TRBV7-8	TRBJ1-2	CASSLVEQGGGYTF	TGTGCCAGCAGCTTAGTAGAGCAGGGGGGTGGCTACACCTTC
.	TRBD1	TRBV6-1	TRBJ2-4	CASSEDRGSIQYF	TGTGCCAGCAGTGAGGACAGGGGAAGCATTCAGTACTTC
.	.	TRBV5-6	TRBJ1-2	CASSRGVSRGYGYTF	TGTGCCAGCAGCCGGGGGGTCTCGAGGGGCTATGGCTACACCTTC